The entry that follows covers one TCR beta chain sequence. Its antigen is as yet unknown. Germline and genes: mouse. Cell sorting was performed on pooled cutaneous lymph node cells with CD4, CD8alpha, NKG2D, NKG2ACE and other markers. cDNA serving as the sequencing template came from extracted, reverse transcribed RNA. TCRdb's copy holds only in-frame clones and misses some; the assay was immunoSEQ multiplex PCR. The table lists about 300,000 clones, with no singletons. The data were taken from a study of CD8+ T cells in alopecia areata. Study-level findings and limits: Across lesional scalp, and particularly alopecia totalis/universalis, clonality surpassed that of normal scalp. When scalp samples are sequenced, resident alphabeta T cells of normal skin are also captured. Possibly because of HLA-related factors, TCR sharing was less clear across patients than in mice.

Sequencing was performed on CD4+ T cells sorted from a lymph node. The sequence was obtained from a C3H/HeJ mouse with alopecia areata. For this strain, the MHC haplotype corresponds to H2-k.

The CDR3 spells CASSRDTTGGSAETLYF. CDR3 bases read: TGTGCTAGCAGTAGAGATACAACTGGGGGCAGTGCAGAA. The genes are TRBV17 and TRBJ2-3; the match to TRBD2 covers 8 bases. The read halts 4 residues ahead of the CDR3 end, with the missing end drawn from the germline J gene. This CDR3 is built from 17 residues. CDR1 is MNHDT, CDR2 YYDKIL, per germline. The V and J ends lost 0 bases and 0 bases, in that order; junction bases with no gene match: 5. Full variable domain (missing parts from reference TRBV17 and TRBJ2-3): DTTVKQNPRYKLARVGKPVNLICSQTMNHDTMYWYQKKPNQAPKLLLFYYDKILNREADTFEKFQSSRPNNSFCSLYIGSAGLEYSAMYLCASSRDTTGGSAETLYFGSGTRLTVL.